A selection of T cell receptor beta chains follows, all from one sample in a study of cytomegalovirus exposure and HLA in healthy donors. Some clones are missing from TCRdb's copy, which holds only in-frame ones; the method was immunoSEQ multiplex PCR. Of about 73,000 clones in the sample, roughly 96% were seen once. The specimen was PBMCs. The receptors come from a man aged 18 to 30 in good health and CMV-seronegative. The CDR3 runs from the conserved cysteine through the conserved F or W. The D gene is left open where the match is weak. Some rows mark clone size as missing; the rest say once, few, many or name a class of expanded clone.

V gene	J gene	D gene	clone size	CDR3 protein	CDR3 DNA
TRBV10-3	TRBJ2-5	TRBD2	NA	CAISESVGAGGSRETQYF	TGTGCCATCAGTGAGTCGGTAGGAGCGGGGGGGTCCCGAGAGACCCAGTACTTC
TRBV2	TRBJ1-3	TRBD1	NA	CASQGAPGNTIYF	TGTGCCAGTCAGGGGGCGCCCGGAAACACCATATATTTT
TRBV4-3	TRBJ1-1	NA	NA	CASSHQLETEAFF	TGCGCCAGCAGCCACCAACTGGAGACTGAAGCTTTCTTT
TRBV27	TRBJ2-7	TRBD2	NA	CASSIAGSSYEQYF	TGTGCCAGCAGTATAGCGGGGTCCTCCTACGAGCAGTACTTC
TRBV6-5	TRBJ1-1	TRBD1	NA	CASSYLGQANTEAFF	TGTGCCAGCAGTTACCTCGGACAGGCGAACACTGAAGCTTTCTTT
TRBV19	TRBJ2-2	TRBD1	NA	CASSTRTGPSNTGELFF	TGTGCCAGTAGTACGCGGACAGGCCCCTCGAACACCGGGGAGCTGTTTTTT
TRBV7-6	TRBJ1-5	TRBD1	once	CASSHQGVQPQHF	TGTGCCAGCAGCCACCAGGGGGTTCAGCCCCAGCATTTT
TRBV7-8	TRBJ1-1	NA	NA	CASSLPPQGMNTEAFF	TGTGCCAGCAGCTTACCCCCCCAGGGCATGAACACTGAAGCTTTCTTT
TRBV27	TRBJ2-4	TRBD1	NA	CASSITGGLAKNIQYF	TGTGCCAGCAGCATAACAGGGGGATTAGCCAAAAACATTCAGTACTTC
TRBV27	TRBJ2-3	NA	NA	CASSSGAGTDTQYF	TGTGCCAGCAGTTCAGGTGCCGGCACAGATACGCAGTATTTT
TRBV6-1	TRBJ1-1	NA	once	CASSEQGGYTEAFF	TGTGCCAGCAGTGAACAGGGTGGATACACTGAAGCTTTCTTT
TRBV19	TRBJ1-5	TRBD1	once	CASSIRGPRGDQPQHF	TGTGCCAGTAGTATAAGGGGGCCGCGGGGAGATCAGCCCCAGCATTTT
TRBV7-9	TRBJ1-1	NA	NA	CASRPGVGNTEAFF	TGTGCCAGCAGGCCAGGGGTGGGGAACACTGAAGCTTTCTTT
TRBV10-2	TRBJ1-5	TRBD1	NA	CASSEYSDRANQPQHF	TGCGCCAGCAGTGAGTACTCGGACAGGGCCAATCAGCCCCAGCATTTT
TRBV2	TRBJ2-2	TRBD1	NA	CASSDPGQGLDTGELFF	TGTGCCAGCAGTGACCCGGGACAGGGTTTGGACACCGGGGAGCTGTTTTTT
TRBV29-1	TRBJ1-1	NA	NA	CSVGQMEAFF	TGCAGCGTTGGACAGATGGAAGCTTTCTTT
TRBV7-8	TRBJ2-3	NA	NA	CASSSRAGGRDTQYF	TGTGCCAGCAGCTCACGTGCTGGGGGCCGGGATACGCAGTATTTT
TRBV19	TRBJ1-3	NA	NA	CASSFQTGSGNTIYF	TGTGCCAGTAGTTTTCAGACAGGATCTGGAAACACCATATATTTT
TRBV11-2	TRBJ2-2	NA	once	CASSFRQRTGELFF	TGTGCCAGCAGCTTCAGACAGCGAACCGGGGAGCTGTTTTTT
TRBV5-6	TRBJ1-4	NA	NA	CASSLPGTTNEKLFF	TGTGCCAGCAGCTTGCCCGGGACAACTAATGAAAAACTGTTTTTT
TRBV2	TRBJ1-1	TRBD1	once	CASNPTGGTEAFF	TGTGCCAGCAATCCGACAGGGGGCACTGAAGCTTTCTTT
TRBV2	TRBJ1-2	NA	NA	CASSPRGTANYGYTF	TGTGCCAGCAGCCCTAGGGGCACAGCTAACTATGGCTACACCTTC
TRBV27	TRBJ2-6	NA	NA	CASSLDISGANVLTF	TGTGCCAGCAGTCTTGACATCTCTGGGGCCAACGTCCTGACTTTC
TRBV4-1	TRBJ1-1	NA	NA	CASSQGTGQNTEAFF	TGCGCCAGCAGCCAGGGAACAGGGCAGAACACTGAAGCTTTCTTT
TRBV7-9	TRBJ2-2	TRBD2	NA	CASNQLAGMNTGELFF	TGTGCCAGCAACCAACTAGCGGGAATGAACACCGGGGAGCTGTTTTTT
TRBV19	TRBJ1-5	NA	once	CASSIARQGQPQHF	TGTGCCAGTAGTATAGCCAGGCAGGGTCAGCCCCAGCATTTT
TRBV7-8	TRBJ2-3	NA	NA	CASSFQTTTSTDTQYF	TGTGCCAGCAGCTTCCAGACAACAACTAGCACAGATACGCAGTATTTT
TRBV5-6	TRBJ1-1	NA	NA	CASSLGGGGTEAFF	TGTGCCAGCAGCTTGGGGGGCGGGGGGACTGAAGCTTTCTTT
TRBV28	TRBJ2-3	NA	NA	CASSQGLLTDTQYF	TGTGCCAGCAGTCAGGGTCTGTTGACAGATACGCAGTATTTT
TRBV7-2	TRBJ2-7	NA	NA	CASSLGAYEQYF	TGTGCCAGCAGCCTGGGCGCCTACGAGCAGTACTTC
TRBV18	TRBJ2-3	TRBD2	NA	CASSPSSGMTDTQYF	TGTGCCAGCTCACCATCTAGCGGGATGACAGATACGCAGTATTTT
TRBV9	TRBJ1-4	TRBD1	once	CASSPLQGMSNEKLFF	TGTGCCAGCAGTCCCTTACAGGGGATGTCTAATGAAAAACTGTTTTTT
TRBV19	TRBJ1-5	NA	NA	CASSETGNQPQHF	TGTGCCAGCAGTGAAACGGGCAATCAGCCCCAGCATTTT
TRBV15	TRBJ1-2	NA	NA	CATSRDRGRIDYGYTF	TGTGCCACCAGCAGAGATCGGGGGAGGATAGACTATGGCTACACCTTC
TRBV6-5	TRBJ1-1	NA	NA	CASSTRQQNTEAFF	TGTGCCAGCAGTACACGACAGCAGAACACTGAAGCTTTCTTT
TRBV5-1	TRBJ1-1	TRBD1	NA	CASSSGGTEAFF	TGCGCCAGCAGCTCAGGGGGAACTGAAGCTTTCTTT
TRBV10-1	TRBJ2-1	NA	NA	CASSGVSYNEQFF	TGCGCCAGCAGCGGGGTCTCCTACAATGAGCAGTTCTTC